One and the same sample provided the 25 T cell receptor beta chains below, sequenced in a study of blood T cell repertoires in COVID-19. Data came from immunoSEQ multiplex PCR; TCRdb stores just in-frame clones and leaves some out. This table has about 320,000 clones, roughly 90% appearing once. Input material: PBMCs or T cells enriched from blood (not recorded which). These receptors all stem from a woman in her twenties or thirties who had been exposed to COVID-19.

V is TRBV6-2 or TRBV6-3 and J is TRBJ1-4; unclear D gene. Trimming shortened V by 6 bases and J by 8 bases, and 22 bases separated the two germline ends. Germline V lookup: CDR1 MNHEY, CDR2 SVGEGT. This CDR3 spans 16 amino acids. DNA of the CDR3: TGTGCCAGCAGCCCAAACCGACATGCCTATGGGGAAAAACTGTTTTTT. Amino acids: CASSPNRHAYGEKLFF.

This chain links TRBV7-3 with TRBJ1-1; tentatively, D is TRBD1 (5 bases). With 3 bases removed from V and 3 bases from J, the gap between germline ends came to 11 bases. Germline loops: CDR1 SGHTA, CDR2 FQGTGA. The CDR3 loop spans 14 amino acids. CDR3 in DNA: TGTGCCAGCAGCTTTGGACCGGGGGACACTGAAGCTTTCTTT. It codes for CASSFGPGDTEAFF.

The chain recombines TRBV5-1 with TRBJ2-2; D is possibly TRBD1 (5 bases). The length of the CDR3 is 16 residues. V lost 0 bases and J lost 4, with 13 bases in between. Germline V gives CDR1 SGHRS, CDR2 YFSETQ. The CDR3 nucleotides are TGCGCCAGCAGCTTGGCCATAAGGGGCGGCACCGGGGAGCTGTTTTTT. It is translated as CASSLAIRGGTGELFF.

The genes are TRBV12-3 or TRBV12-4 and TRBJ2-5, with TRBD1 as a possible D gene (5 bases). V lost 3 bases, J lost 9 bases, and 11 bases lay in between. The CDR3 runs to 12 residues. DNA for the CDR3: TGTGCCAGCAGTTTTGGCAGGGCGGCCCAGTACTTC. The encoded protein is CASSFGRAAQYF.

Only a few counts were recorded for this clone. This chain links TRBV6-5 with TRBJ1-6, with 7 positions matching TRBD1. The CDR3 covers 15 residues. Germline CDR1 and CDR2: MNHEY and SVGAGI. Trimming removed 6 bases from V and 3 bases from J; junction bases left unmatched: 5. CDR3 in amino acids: CASSPGTVYNSPLHF. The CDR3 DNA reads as TGTGCCAGCAGCCCCGGGACAGTCTATAATTCACCCCTCCACTTT.

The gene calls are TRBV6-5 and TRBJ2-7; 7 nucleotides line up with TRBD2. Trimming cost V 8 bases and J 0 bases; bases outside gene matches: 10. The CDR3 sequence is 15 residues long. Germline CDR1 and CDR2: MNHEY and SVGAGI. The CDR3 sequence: CASAIERGHSYEQYF. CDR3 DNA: TGTGCCAGCGCCATTGAGCGGGGTCACTCCTACGAGCAGTACTTC.

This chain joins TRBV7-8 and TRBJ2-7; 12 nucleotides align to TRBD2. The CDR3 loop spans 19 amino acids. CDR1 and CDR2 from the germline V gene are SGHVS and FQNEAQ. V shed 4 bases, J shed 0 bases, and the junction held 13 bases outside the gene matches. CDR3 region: CASSSHGLAGYPSSYEQYF. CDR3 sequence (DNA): TGTGCCAGCAGCTCGCATGGACTAGCGGGGTACCCCAGCTCCTACGAGCAGTACTTC. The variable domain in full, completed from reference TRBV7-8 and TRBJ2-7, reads GAGVSQSPRYKVAKRGQDVALRCDPISGHVSLFWYQQALGQGPEFLTYFQNEAQLDKSGLPSDRFFAERPEGSVSTLKIQRTQQEDSAVYLCASSSHGLAGYPSSYEQYFGPGTRLTVT.

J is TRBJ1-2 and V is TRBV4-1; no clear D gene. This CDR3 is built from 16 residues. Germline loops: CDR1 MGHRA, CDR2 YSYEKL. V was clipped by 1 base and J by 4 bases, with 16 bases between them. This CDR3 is CASSQGLFGQAYGYTF. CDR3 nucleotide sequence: TGCGCCAGCAGCCAAGGCCTATTTGGGCAGGCCTATGGCTACACCTTC.

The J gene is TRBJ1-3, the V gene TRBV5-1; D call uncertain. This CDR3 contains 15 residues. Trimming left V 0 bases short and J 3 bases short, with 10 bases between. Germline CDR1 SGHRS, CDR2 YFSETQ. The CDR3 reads CASSLVQSRGNTIYF. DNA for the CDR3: TGCGCCAGCAGCTTGGTGCAGTCCCGTGGAAACACCATATATTTT. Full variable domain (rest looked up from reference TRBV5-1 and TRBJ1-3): KAGVTQTPRYLIKTRGQQVTLSCSPISGHRSVSWYQQTPGQGLQFLFEYFSETQRNKGNFPGRFSGRQFSNSRSEMNVSTLELGDSALYLCASSLVQSRGNTIYFGEGSWLTVV.

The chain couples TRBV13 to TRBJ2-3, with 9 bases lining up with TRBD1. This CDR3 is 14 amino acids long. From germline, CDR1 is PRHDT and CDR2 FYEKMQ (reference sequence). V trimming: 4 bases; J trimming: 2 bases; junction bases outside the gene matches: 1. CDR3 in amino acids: CASSYRGPTDTQYF. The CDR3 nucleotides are TGTGCCAGCAGCTACAGGGGGCCCACAGATACGCAGTATTTT. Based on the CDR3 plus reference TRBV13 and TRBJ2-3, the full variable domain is AAGVIQSPRHLIKEKRETATLKCYPIPRHDTVYWYQQGPGQDPQFLISFYEKMQSDKGSIPDRFSAQQFSDYHSELNMSSLELGDSALYFCASSYRGPTDTQYFGPGTRLTVL.

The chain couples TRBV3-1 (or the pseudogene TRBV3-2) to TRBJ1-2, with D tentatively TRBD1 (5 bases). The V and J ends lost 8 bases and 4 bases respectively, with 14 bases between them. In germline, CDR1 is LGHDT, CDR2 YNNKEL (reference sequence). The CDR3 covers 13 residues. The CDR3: CASSRGVSYGYTF. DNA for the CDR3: TGTGCCAGCTCACGGGGGGTTTCCTATGGCTACACCTTC.

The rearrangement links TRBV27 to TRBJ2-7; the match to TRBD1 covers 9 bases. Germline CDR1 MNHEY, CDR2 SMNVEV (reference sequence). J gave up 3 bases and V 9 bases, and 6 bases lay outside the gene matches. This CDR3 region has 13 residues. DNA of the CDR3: TGTGCCAGTTCCGGGACAGGGCTCTACGAGCAGTACTTC. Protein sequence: CASSGTGLYEQYF.

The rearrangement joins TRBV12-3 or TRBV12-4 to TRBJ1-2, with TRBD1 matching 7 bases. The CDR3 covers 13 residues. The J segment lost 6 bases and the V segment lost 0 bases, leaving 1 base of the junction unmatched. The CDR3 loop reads CASSLAQGDGYTF. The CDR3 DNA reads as TGTGCCAGCAGTTTAGCGCAGGGGGATGGCTACACCTTC.

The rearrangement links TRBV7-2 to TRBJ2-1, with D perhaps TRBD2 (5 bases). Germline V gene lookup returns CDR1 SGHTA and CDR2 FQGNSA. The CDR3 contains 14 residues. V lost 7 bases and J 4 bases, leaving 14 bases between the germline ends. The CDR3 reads CASTLAHPYNEQFF. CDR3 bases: TGTGCCAGCACCCTAGCACACCCGTACAATGAGCAGTTCTTC.

CDR3 loop: CASRDWKTGELFF. DNA for the CDR3: TGTGCCAGCAGAGACTGGAAGACCGGGGAGCTGTTTTTT. The V gene is TRBV6-5, the J gene TRBJ2-2; D not certain. The V and J ends lost 6 bases and 5 bases respectively, with 10 bases between them. Germline V gives CDR1 MNHEY, CDR2 SVGAGI. The CDR3 has 13 residues.

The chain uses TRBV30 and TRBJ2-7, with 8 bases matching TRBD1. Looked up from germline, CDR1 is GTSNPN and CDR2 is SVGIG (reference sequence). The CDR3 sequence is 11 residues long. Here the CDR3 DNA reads TGTGCTCTTCGGACAGGGCACGGGCAGTACTTC. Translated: CALRTGHGQYF.

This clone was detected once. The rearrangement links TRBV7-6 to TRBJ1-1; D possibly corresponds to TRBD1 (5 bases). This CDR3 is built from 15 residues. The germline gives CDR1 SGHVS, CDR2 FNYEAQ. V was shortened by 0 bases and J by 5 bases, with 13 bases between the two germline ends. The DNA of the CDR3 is TGTGCCAGCAGCTTAGCCTTGGGAGGGGAGACTGAAGCTTTCTTT. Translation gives CASSLALGGETEAFF.

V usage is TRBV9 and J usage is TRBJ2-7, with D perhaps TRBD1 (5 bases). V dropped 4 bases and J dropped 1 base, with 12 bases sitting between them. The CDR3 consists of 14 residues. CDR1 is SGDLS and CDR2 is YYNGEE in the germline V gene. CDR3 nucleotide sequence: TGTGCCAGCAGCTTGAGTACAGGTTCCTACGAGCAGTACTTC. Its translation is CASSLSTGSYEQYF.

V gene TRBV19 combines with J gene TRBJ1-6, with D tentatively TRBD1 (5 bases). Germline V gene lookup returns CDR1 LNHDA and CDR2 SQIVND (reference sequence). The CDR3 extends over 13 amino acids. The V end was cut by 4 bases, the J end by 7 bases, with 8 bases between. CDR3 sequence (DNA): TGTGCCAGTAGTACAGGGAAAAATTCACCCCTCCACTTT. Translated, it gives CASSTGKNSPLHF.

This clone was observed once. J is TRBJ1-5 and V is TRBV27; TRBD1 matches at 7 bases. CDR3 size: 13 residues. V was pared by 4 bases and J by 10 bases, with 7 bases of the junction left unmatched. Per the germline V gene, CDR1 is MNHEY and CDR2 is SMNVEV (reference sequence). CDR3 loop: CASSYQGEGPQHF. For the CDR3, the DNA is TGTGCCAGCAGTTACCAGGGGGAAGGTCCCCAGCATTTT.

CDR3 DNA: TGCAGCGTTGGAGGACTAGCGGGGGGGCCGGGGACAGATACGCAGTATTTT. It specifies CSVGGLAGGPGTDTQYF. V is TRBV29-1 and J is TRBJ2-3; 15 nucleotides match TRBD2. Trimming cost V 4 bases and J 3 bases; bases outside gene matches: 8. This CDR3 comprises 17 residues. Looked up from germline, CDR1 is SQVTM and CDR2 is ANQGSEA.

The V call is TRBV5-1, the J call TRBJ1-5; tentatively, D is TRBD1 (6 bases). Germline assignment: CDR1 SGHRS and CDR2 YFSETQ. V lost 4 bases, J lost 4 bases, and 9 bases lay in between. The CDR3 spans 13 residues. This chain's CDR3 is CASSQDSNQPQHF. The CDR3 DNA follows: TGCGCCAGCAGCCAGGACAGTAATCAGCCCCAGCATTTT.

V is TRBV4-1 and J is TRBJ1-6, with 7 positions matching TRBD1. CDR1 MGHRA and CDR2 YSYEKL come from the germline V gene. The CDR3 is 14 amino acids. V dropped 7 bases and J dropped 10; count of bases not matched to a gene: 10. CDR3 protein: CASTPGGGRSPLHF. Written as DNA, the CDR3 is TGCGCCAGCACCCCAGGGGGAGGAAGGTCACCCCTCCACTTT.

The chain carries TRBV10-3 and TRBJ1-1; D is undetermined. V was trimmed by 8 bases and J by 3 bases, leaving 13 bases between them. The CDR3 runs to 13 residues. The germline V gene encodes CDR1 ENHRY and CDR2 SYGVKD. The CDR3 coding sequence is TGTGCCATCCTAAGGGAGCAGGACACTGAAGCTTTCTTT. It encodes CAILREQDTEAFF.

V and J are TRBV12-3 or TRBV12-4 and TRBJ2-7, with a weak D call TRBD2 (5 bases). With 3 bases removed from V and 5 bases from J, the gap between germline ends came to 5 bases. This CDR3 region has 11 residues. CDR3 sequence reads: CASSFGDEQYF. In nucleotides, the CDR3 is TGTGCCAGCAGTTTCGGGGACGAGCAGTACTTC.